This T cell receptor beta chain was sequenced for a study of blood T cell repertoires in COVID-19. Across the study: Acute and convalescent COVID-19 samples came from the United States, Italy and Spain. PBMCs, B-cell-depleted T cells, or T cells provided the cDNA or gDNA that made up the material.

In the original workflow: Quantification of nucleated cells was approximated via reference gene primer amplification. This table comes from immunoSEQ multiplex PCR, and its TCRdb copy is limited to in-frame clones, with some not included. Clone size and the V and J calls come from that table; the DNA yielded D and trimming. The sample has roughly 200,000 clones; more than 80% are singletons. The CDR3 spans 12 residues. Trimming stripped 5 bases from V and 10 bases from J, with 12 bases between. Looked up from germline, CDR1 is MDHEN and CDR2 is SYDVKM. This clonotype originated in a woman aged 55-69 years with acute or convalescent COVID-19. The chain couples TRBV28 to TRBJ2-1, with a weak D call TRBD2 (6 bases). The sample comprised peripheral blood. CDR3 coding DNA: TGTGCCAGCAGTCTCCTAGCGACCGAGCAGTTCTTC. The encoded protein is CASSLLATEQFF.